This T cell receptor beta chain stems from a study of cytotoxic CD8 clonotypes in ibrutinib-treated CLL. For the study at large: Response sampling came at median approximately twelve months of treatment, ranging roughly 6 to 36 months.

Germline CDR1 reads MNHNY; CDR2 reads SVGAGI (reference sequence). The germline V and J ends were trimmed by 0 bases and 7 bases, with 10 bases remaining between them. CDR3 length: 14 residues. Findings and caveats of the study: Public clonotypes, rarely seen, contracted or held steady on treatment. The study sampled sustained-remission and progressing patients at different times.

Repertoires were generated with immunoSEQ multiplex PCR, while TCRdb's copy carries only in-frame clones and drops some. The table lists around 200,000 clones, 60% to 80% of them singletons. This clone showed up just once. The antigen is undetermined. This chain joins TRBV6-6 and TRBJ2-1; either TRBD1 or TRBD2 may fit D (5 bases each). This sequence was found in a human donor with chronic lymphocytic leukemia. Specimen: PBMCs, collected after 12 months of ibrutinib treatment. This CDR3 is CASSYSSGTNEQFF. As DNA, the CDR3 is TGTGCCAGCAGTTACTCATCGGGGACGAATGAGCAGTTCTTC.